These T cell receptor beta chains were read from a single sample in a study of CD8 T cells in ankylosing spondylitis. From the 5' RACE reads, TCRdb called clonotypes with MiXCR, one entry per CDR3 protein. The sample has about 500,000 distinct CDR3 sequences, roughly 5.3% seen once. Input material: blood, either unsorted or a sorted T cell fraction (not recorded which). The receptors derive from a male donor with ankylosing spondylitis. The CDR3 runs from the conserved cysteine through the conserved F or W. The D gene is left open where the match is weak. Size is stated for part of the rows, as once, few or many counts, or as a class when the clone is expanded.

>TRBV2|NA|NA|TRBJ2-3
CASLLDFTDTQYF
TGTGCCAGCCTCTTGGACTTCACAGATACGCAGTATTTT
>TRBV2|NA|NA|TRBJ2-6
CATRFWRGAFPSGANVLTF
TGTGCCACCCGCTTTTGGAGGGGCGCTTTCCCCTCTGGGGCCAACGTCCTGACTTTC
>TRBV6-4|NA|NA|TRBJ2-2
CASSDSGNANTGELFF
TGTGCCAGCAGTGACTCAGGCAATGCGAACACCGGGGAGCTGTTTTTT
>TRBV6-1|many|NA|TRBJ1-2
CASTYPQDGYGYTF
TGTGCCAGCACCTACCCTCAGGACGGCTATGGCTACACCTTC
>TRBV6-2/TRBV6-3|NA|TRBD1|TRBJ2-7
CASSYPTWTGSVGQYF
TGTGCCAGCAGTTACCCAACCTGGACAGGGTCGGTAGGGCAGTACTTC
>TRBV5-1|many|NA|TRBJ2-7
CASSTGGDEQYF
TGCGCCAGCAGCACTGGAGGGGACGAGCAGTACTTC
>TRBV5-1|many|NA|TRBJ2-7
CASKNLGAYEQYF
TGCGCCAGTAAGAATTTAGGGGCCTACGAGCAGTACTTC
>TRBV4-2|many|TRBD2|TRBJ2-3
CASSYSSGSVSDTQYF
TGTGCCAGCAGCTACTCCAGCGGGAGCGTCTCAGATACGCAGTATTTT
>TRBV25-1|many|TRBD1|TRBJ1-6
CAIRGVGNSPLHF
TGTGCCATCAGGGGGGTCGGTAATTCACCCCTCCACTTT
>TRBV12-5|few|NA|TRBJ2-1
CASGKDSYNEQFF
TGTGCTAGTGGAAAAGACTCCTACAATGAGCAGTTCTTC
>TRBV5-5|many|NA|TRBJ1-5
CASSLVGGGDQPQHF
TGTGCCAGCAGCTTGGTGGGGGGAGGAGATCAGCCCCAGCATTTT
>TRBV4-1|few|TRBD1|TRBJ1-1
CASSQADRDNTEAFF
TGCGCCAGCAGCCAAGCCGACAGGGACAACACTGAAGCTTTCTTT
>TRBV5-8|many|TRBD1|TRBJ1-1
CASTQRDRDIRRAFF
TGTGCCAGCACCCAAAGGGACAGGGACATTCGAAGAGCTTTCTTT
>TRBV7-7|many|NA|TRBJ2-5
CASSARMALETQYF
TGTGCTAGCAGCGCCCGGATGGCTTTGGAGACCCAGTACTTC
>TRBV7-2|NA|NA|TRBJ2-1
CASSLEGGDYNEQFF
TGTGCCAGCAGCTTAGAAGGGGGGGATTACAATGAGCAGTTCTTC
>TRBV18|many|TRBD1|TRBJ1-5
CASSSTGGRSNQPQHF
TGTGCCAGCTCATCGACAGGGGGTCGGAGCAATCAGCCCCAGCATTTT
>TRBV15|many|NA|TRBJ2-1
CATSRGSEYEQFF
TGTGCCACCAGCAGAGGGTCGGAGTATGAGCAGTTCTTC
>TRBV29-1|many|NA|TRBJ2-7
CSVAGPQDEQYF
TGCAGCGTTGCCGGTCCGCAGGACGAGCAGTACTTC
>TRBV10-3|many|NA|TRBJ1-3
CAIRVGVSGNTIYF
TGTGCCATCAGGGTCGGCGTCTCTGGAAACACCATATATTTT
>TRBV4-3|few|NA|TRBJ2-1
CASSQGGYNNNEQFF
TGCGCCAGCAGCCAAGGCGGGTATAATAACAATGAGCAGTTCTTC
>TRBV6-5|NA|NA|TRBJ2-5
CASSYSTAQETQYF
TGTGCCAGCAGTTACTCAACAGCTCAAGAGACCCAGTACTTC
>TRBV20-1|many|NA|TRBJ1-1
CSASHPQDVLEAFF
TGCAGTGCTAGCCATCCACAGGACGTACTTGAAGCTTTCTTT
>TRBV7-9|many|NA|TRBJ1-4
CASSDRLATNEKLFF
TGTGCCAGCAGCGACAGACTTGCAACTAATGAAAAACTGTTTTTT
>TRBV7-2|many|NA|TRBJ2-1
CASSLSGGLYNEQFF
TGTGCCAGCAGCTTAAGCGGTGGCTTATACAATGAGCAGTTCTTC
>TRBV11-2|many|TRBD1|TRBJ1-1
CASSSGTGGVRMNTEAFF
TGTGCCAGCAGCTCCGGGACAGGGGGCGTTCGGATGAACACTGAAGCTTTCTTT
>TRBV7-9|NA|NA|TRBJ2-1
CASSPMAGSYNEQFF
TGTGCCAGCAGCCCGATGGCGGGATCGTACAATGAGCAGTTCTTC
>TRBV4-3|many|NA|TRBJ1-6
CASSRGSSPLHF
TGCGCCAGCAGCCGGGGCAGTTCACCCCTCCACTTT
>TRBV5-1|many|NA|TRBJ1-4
CASSNPGATNEKLFF
TGCGCCAGCAGCAACCCAGGGGCGACTAATGAAAAACTGTTTTTT
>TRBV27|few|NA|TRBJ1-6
CASKDYNSPLHF
TGTGCCAGCAAAGACTATAATTCACCCCTCCACTTT
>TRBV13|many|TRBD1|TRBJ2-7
CASSSQWDRVYEQYF
TGTGCCAGCAGCTCTCAATGGGACAGGGTTTACGAGCAGTACTTC
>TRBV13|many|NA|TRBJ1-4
CASSTRTSTNEKLFF
TGTGCCAGCAGCACGCGGACTTCAACTAATGAAAAACTGTTTTTT
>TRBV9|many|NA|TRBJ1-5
CASSLQSNQPQHF
TGTGCCAGCAGCTTACAGAGCAATCAGCCCCAGCATTTT
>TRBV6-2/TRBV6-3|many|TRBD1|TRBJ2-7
CASSYGTANYEQYF
TGTGCCAGCAGTTACGGGACAGCTAACTACGAGCAGTACTTC
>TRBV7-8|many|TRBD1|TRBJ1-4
CASSSIWTGDNEKLFF
TGTGCCAGCAGCTCAATTTGGACAGGTGATAATGAAAAACTGTTTTTT
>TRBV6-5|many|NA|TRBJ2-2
CASSTRQADTGELFF
TGTGCCAGCAGTACCCGACAGGCGGACACCGGGGAGCTGTTTTTT
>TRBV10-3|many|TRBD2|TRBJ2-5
CAIRPGGQETQYF
TGTGCCATCCGGCCCGGGGGGCAAGAGACCCAGTACTTC
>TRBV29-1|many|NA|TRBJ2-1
CSVETQGKQFF
TGCAGCGTTGAGACGCAGGGTAAGCAGTTCTTC
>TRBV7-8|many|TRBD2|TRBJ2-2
CASSLRGGAGNTGELFF
TGTGCCAGCAGCTTACGCGGGGGAGCTGGGAACACCGGGGAGCTGTTTTTT
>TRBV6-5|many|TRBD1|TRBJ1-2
CASRLGQGPGYTF
TGTGCCAGCAGACTCGGACAGGGGCCAGGCTACACCTTC
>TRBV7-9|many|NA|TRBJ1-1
CASSFRGPSTEAFF
TGTGCCAGCAGCTTCCGGGGGCCGAGCACTGAAGCTTTCTTT
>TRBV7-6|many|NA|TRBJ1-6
CASSLAPGPSSPLHF
TGTGCCAGCAGCTTAGCCCCAGGGCCGAGTTCACCCCTCCACTTT
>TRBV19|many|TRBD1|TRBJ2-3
CASLQTGDEDTQYF
TGTGCCAGTCTTCAAACAGGGGATGAAGATACGCAGTATTTT
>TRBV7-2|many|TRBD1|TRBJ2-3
CASRYGQGSTDTQYF
TGTGCCAGCAGATACGGACAGGGAAGCACAGATACGCAGTATTTT
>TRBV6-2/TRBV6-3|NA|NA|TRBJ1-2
CASSRSGLGYTF
TGTGCCAGCAGCCGATCAGGGCTTGGCTACACCTTC
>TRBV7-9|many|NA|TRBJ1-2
CASSPPWDTMNYGYTF
TGTGCCAGCAGCCCGCCGTGGGACACCATGAACTATGGCTACACCTTC
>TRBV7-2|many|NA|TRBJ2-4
CASSLDHQNIQYF
TGTGCCAGCAGCTTAGATCATCAAAACATTCAGTACTTC
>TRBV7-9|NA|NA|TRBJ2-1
CASSWGGRSSYNEQFF
TGTGCCAGCAGCTGGGGAGGCAGGAGCTCCTACAATGAGCAGTTCTTC
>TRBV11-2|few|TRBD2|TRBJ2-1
CASSSHPSGVPDEQFF
TGTGCCAGCAGCTCCCACCCTAGCGGGGTCCCTGATGAGCAGTTCTTC
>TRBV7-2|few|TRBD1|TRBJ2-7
CASSLGQGAEQYF
TGTGCCAGCAGCTTAGGGCAGGGGGCCGAGCAGTACTTC
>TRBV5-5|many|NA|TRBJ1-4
CASSSDLNEKLFF
TGTGCCAGCAGCTCGGACCTAAATGAAAAACTGTTTTTT
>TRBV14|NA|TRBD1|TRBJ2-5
CASSQDLEGTGAKETQYF
TGTGCCAGCAGCCAAGATCTAGAAGGGACAGGGGCGAAAGAGACCCAGTACTTC
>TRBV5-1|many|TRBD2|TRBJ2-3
CASSKRGAQPDTQYF
TGCGCCAGCAGCAAGCGGGGGGCCCAGCCAGATACGCAGTATTTT
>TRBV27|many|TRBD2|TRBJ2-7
CASSLARTSGSSYEQYF
TGTGCCAGCAGTTTAGCCCGGACTAGCGGGAGCTCCTACGAGCAGTACTTC
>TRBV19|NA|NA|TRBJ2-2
CASSISLNGELFF
TGTGCCAGTAGTATCTCACTAAACGGGGAGCTGTTTTTT